Listed below are T cell receptor beta chains from one sample, sequenced in a study of post-analysis software for immune sequencing data. TCRdb recomputed calls from the PCR reads with MiXCR, one row per CDR3 protein. The table records about 460,000 distinct CDR3 sequences, over 35% of them present only once. Material: blood. The receptors stem from a girl aged 10 to 17 with multiple sclerosis. CDR3s include the opening cysteine and the closing phenylalanine or tryptophan. D genes are given only for firm matches. Only part of the rows carry a size: once, few, many, or a class if the clone is expanded.

V	D	length	size	J	CDR3	DNA
TRBV5-4	TRBD2	15	-	TRBJ2-1	CASRADLAGNNEQFF	TGTGCCAGCAGGGCCGATCTAGCGGGGAACAATGAGCAGTTCTTC
TRBV12-3/TRBV12-4	-	12	-	TRBJ2-2	CASSSDTGELFF	TGTGCCAGCAGCTCGGACACCGGGGAGCTGTTTTTT
TRBV28	-	14	-	TRBJ2-7	CASSLRDQFGEQYF	TGTGCCAGCAGTTTACGAGATCAGTTCGGCGAGCAGTACTTC
TRBV12-3/TRBV12-4	-	15	few	TRBJ2-1	CASSFVMGLGNEQFF	TGTGCCAGCAGTTTTGTGATGGGGTTAGGCAATGAGCAGTTCTTC
TRBV6-5	-	15	few	TRBJ2-7	CASSRGPFREYEQYF	TGTGCCAGCAGCCGGGGCCCCTTCCGTGAGTACGAGCAGTACTTC
TRBV5-1	-	15	-	TRBJ2-7	CASSPFGQASYEQYF	TGCGCCAGCAGCCCATTCGGACAAGCGTCCTACGAGCAGTACTTC
TRBV15	-	17	many	TRBJ2-7	CATSRASSRQVNYEQYF	TGTGCCACCAGCAGGGCGAGCTCGAGACAGGTGAACTACGAGCAGTACTTC
TRBV19	-	18	-	TRBJ2-5	CASSTGGGQLDLKETQYF	TGTGCCAGTAGTACGGGCGGCGGGCAGCTCGACCTAAAAGAGACCCAGTACTTC
TRBV29-1	-	12	few	TRBJ1-2	CSVEGNRDGYTF	TGCAGCGTTGAGGGGAACAGGGATGGCTACACCTTC
TRBV6-6	-	14	-	TRBJ2-6	CASRDSAGANVLTF	TGTGCCAGCAGAGACAGTGCCGGGGCCAACGTCCTGACTTTC
TRBV5-1	-	14	-	TRBJ2-7	CASSLGFSSYEQYF	TGCGCCAGCAGCTTGGGTTTTAGCTCCTACGAGCAGTACTTC
TRBV6-6	-	11	-	TRBJ1-1	CASSSDFEGFF	TGTGCCAGCAGTTCCGACTTCGAGGGTTTCTTT
TRBV28	-	16	-	TRBJ2-7	CASSFRPTGYVYEQYF	TGTGCCAGCAGCTTTCGACCTACAGGGTATGTCTACGAGCAGTACTTC
TRBV19	-	14	-	TRBJ2-7	CASSDPGFSYEQYF	TGTGCCAGTAGTGATCCAGGGTTCTCCTACGAGCAGTACTTC
TRBV29-1	TRBD1	14	once	TRBJ2-1	CSATTGSAYNEQFF	TGCAGCGCCACGACAGGGAGTGCGTACAATGAGCAGTTCTTC
TRBV28	TRBD2	14	-	TRBJ2-1	CASSIRLADHEQFF	TGTGCCAGCAGTATCAGACTAGCGGACCATGAGCAGTTCTTC
TRBV7-9	TRBD2	14	-	TRBJ2-5	CASNSAGGEETQYF	TGTGCCAGCAACTCAGCGGGAGGAGAAGAGACCCAGTACTTC
TRBV7-3	-	15	-	TRBJ2-3	CASSLTRVAADTQYF	TGTGCCAGCAGCTTGACCAGGGTTGCGGCAGATACGCAGTATTTT
TRBV20-1	-	13	few	TRBJ2-2	CGSRLANTGELFF	TGCGGATCGAGGCTGGCGAACACCGGGGAGCTGTTTTTT
TRBV28	-	12	few	TRBJ2-4	CASSTSPDEQYF	-
TRBV5-1	-	13	-	TRBJ1-1	CASSLDGNPEAFF	TGCGCCAGCAGCTTGGACGGGAACCCTGAAGCTTTCTTT
TRBV18	TRBD1	13	-	TRBJ1-1	CASSPSQGVAAFF	TGTGCCAGCTCACCATCCCAGGGGGTGGCAGCTTTCTTT
TRBV7-9	-	16	few	TRBJ2-1	CASSPQGGLDYNEQFF	TGTGCCAGCAGCCCCCAAGGGGGGCTGGACTACAATGAGCAGTTCTTC
TRBV12-3/TRBV12-4	TRBD2	17	once	TRBJ2-7	CASSLRREHLGVYEQYF	TGTGCCAGCAGTTTGAGGCGGGAGCATCTCGGGGTCTACGAGCAGTACTTC
TRBV4-3	-	14	-	TRBJ2-7	CASSQDHNSYEQYF	TGCGCCAGCAGCCAAGATCATAACAGCTACGAGCAGTACTTC
TRBV4-1	-	16	few	TRBJ2-7	CASRYIFDRGLNEQYF	TGCGCCAGCAGGTACATATTCGATCGCGGGTTGAACGAGCAGTACTTC
TRBV7-9	TRBD1	16	-	TRBJ1-1	CASSPDWTGLSPEAFF	TGTGCCAGCAGCCCAGATTGGACAGGATTAAGCCCTGAAGCTTTCTTT
TRBV15	-	17	-	TRBJ2-7	CATSRDFSGRSSYEQYF	TGTGCCACCAGCAGAGATTTTTCAGGGAGGAGCTCCTACGAGCAGTACTTC
TRBV13	-	14	-	TRBJ2-7	CASSDSSRSYEQYF	TGTGCCAGCAGCGACTCGAGCAGGTCCTACGAGCAGTACTTC
TRBV4-3	-	15	few	TRBJ1-2	CASSQTGTDDLGYTF	TGCGCCAGCAGCCAGACTGGGACGGACGATCTTGGCTACACCTTC
TRBV29-1	-	12	-	TRBJ2-5	CSVDPGAETQYF	TGCAGCGTTGACCCCGGAGCAGAGACCCAGTACTTC
TRBV28	-	12	-	TRBJ1-2	CASSDGGYGYTF	TGTGCCAGCAGCGACGGGGGCTATGGCTACACCTTC
TRBV25-1	TRBD2	13	-	TRBJ2-1	CASSPRTSGKQFF	TGTGCCAGCAGTCCACGGACTAGCGGGAAGCAGTTCTTC
TRBV29-1	-	14	-	TRBJ2-7	CSVKLRLVNGEQYF	TGCAGCGTTAAACTCCGTCTGGTAAATGGCGAGCAGTACTTC
TRBV28	-	13	-	TRBJ2-1	CASSLFGSNEQFF	TGTGCCAGCAGTTTATTTGGTAGCAATGAGCAGTTCTTC
TRBV7-2	-	15	-	TRBJ2-7	CASSSLIGDYNEQYF	TGTGCCAGCAGCTCCTTAATCGGGGATTACAATGAGCAGTACTTC
TRBV20-1	TRBD1	14	-	TRBJ2-5	CSATPGQGLGTQYF	TGCAGTGCTACCCCTGGACAGGGCCTCGGGACCCAGTACTTC
TRBV5-1	-	19	few	TRBJ2-3	CASSLVVLLSLTSTDTQYF	TGCGCCAGCAGCTTGGTTGTACTCCTCTCACTCACAAGCACAGATACGCAGTATTTT
TRBV12-3/TRBV12-4	-	16	-	TRBJ2-1	CASSPSPWSSYNEQFF	TGTGCCAGCAGTCCTAGTCCCTGGAGCTCCTACAATGAGCAGTTCTTC
TRBV20-1	-	12	-	TRBJ1-1	CSARDLWPEAFF	TGCAGTGCTAGAGATCTGTGGCCTGAAGCTTTCTTT